What follows is one TCR beta chain and its context. The method was immunoSEQ multiplex PCR; TCRdb's version includes in-frame clones alone and lacks a portion of them. The sample lists around 140,000 clones, about 89% occurring once. The record originates from a study of blood T cell repertoires in COVID-19. On the study more broadly: The United States, Italy and Spain supplied acute and convalescent COVID-19 samples.

The sample taken for sequencing was peripheral blood. This TCR came from a man aged 45 to 65 with active or convalescent COVID-19.

The CDR3 region has the DNA TGCAGCGTTGCGACAGATACTAACTATGGCTACACCTTC. This codes for CSVATDTNYGYTF. This chain connects TRBV29-1 to TRBJ1-2, with D perhaps matching TRBD1 (5 bases). Trimming shortened V by 4 bases and J by 0 bases, and 9 bases separated the two germline ends. Looked up from germline, CDR1 is SQVTM and CDR2 is ANQGSEA. This CDR3 has 13 amino acids.